This TCR beta chain appears in the sequencing data of a study of T-cell memory formation after mild COVID-19. In TCRdb, the 5' RACE reads were re-called with MiXCR into one record per CDR3 protein. The data show almost 550,000 distinct CDR3 sequences, over 20% seen once. This CDR3 spans 14 amino acids. V lost 7 bases and J lost 5; bases outside the gene matches: 8. CDR1 and CDR2 from the germline V gene are SQVTM and ANQGSEA. V usage is TRBV29-1 and J usage is TRBJ2-1, with TRBD1 identical over 10 bases. Sequenced material: PBMCs or a T cell subset sorted from them (not recorded which). The origin of this receptor is an adult woman who had mild COVID-19 (a few samples of this study predate the infection). Cell type and time point are not known. CDR3 region: CSALTGTGDNEQFF. As DNA, the CDR3 is TGCAGCGCCCTCACCGGGACAGGGGACAATGAGCAGTTCTTC.